This T cell receptor (beta chain) was obtained from a study of blood T cell repertoires in COVID-19. Background on the study: The analysed material was cDNA or gDNA that came from T cells, B-cell-depleted T cells, or PBMCs.

Assay: immunoSEQ multiplex PCR; the TCRdb copy retains only in-frame clones and omits some. The data hold 250,000 to 350,000 clones, with approximately 83% observed a single time. After removal of 4 bases from V and 11 bases from J, the junction contained 9 bases not matched to a gene. The CDR3 runs 13 residues. Germline V gene data show CDR1 as LNHDA and CDR2 as SQIVND (reference sequence). The receptor's source is a woman aged 30 to 39 who had recovered from COVID-19. Material for sequencing was peripheral blood. The chain links TRBV19 to TRBJ1-1; 8 nucleotides line up with TRBD1. The CDR3 region is CASSTTGGASAFF. CDR3 nucleotides: TGTGCCAGTAGTACAACAGGGGGAGCCAGTGCTTTCTTT.